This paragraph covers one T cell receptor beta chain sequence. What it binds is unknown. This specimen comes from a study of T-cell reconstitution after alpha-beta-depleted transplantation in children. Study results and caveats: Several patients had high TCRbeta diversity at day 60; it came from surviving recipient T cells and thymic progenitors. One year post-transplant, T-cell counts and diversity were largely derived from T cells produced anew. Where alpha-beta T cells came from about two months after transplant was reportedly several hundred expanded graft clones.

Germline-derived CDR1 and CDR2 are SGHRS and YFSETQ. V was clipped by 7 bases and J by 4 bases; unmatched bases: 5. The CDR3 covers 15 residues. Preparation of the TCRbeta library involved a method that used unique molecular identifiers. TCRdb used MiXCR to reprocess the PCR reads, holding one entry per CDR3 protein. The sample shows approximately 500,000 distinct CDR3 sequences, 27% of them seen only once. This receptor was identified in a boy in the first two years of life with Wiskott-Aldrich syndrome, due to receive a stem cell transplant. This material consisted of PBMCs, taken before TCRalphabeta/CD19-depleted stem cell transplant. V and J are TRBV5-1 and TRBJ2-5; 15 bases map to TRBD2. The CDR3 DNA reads TGCGCCAGCGGACTAGCGGGAGGGCCGGGAGAGACCCAGTACTTC. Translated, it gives CASGLAGGPGETQYF.